This T cell receptor beta chain was retrieved from a study of CD8 T cells in Susac syndrome. High-throughput TCR beta sequencing covered peripheral CD8+ and CD4+ T cells. Controls were healthy donors (matched for age and sex). The RNA, roughly 0.45 to 1 ug, was put through reverse transcription using random hexamers. Across 54 Vbeta and 13 Jbeta, TCR beta CDR3 was amplified with immunoSEQ multiplex PCR. TCRdb called the immunoSEQ multiplex PCR reads again in MiXCR, with one record for every CDR3 protein. The repertoire consists of about 120,000 distinct CDR3 sequences, with roughly 91% occurring once and the leading ten covering roughly 0.15%. This CDR3 has 18 amino acids. The V gene end was trimmed by 6 bases and the J gene end by 7 bases; junction bases not matched to a gene: 17. Per the germline V gene, CDR1 is DFQATT and CDR2 is SNEGSKA (reference sequence).

The source is a human donor in good health. This chain joins TRBV20-1 and TRBJ2-2, with 13 bases matching TRBD2. Sequencing input: CD4+ T cells from PBMCs. As DNA, the CDR3 is TGCAGTGCACAAGGACTAGCGGGGGCCATATCGCCGATCGGGGAGCTGTTTTTT. Translation: CSAQGLAGAISPIGELFF.